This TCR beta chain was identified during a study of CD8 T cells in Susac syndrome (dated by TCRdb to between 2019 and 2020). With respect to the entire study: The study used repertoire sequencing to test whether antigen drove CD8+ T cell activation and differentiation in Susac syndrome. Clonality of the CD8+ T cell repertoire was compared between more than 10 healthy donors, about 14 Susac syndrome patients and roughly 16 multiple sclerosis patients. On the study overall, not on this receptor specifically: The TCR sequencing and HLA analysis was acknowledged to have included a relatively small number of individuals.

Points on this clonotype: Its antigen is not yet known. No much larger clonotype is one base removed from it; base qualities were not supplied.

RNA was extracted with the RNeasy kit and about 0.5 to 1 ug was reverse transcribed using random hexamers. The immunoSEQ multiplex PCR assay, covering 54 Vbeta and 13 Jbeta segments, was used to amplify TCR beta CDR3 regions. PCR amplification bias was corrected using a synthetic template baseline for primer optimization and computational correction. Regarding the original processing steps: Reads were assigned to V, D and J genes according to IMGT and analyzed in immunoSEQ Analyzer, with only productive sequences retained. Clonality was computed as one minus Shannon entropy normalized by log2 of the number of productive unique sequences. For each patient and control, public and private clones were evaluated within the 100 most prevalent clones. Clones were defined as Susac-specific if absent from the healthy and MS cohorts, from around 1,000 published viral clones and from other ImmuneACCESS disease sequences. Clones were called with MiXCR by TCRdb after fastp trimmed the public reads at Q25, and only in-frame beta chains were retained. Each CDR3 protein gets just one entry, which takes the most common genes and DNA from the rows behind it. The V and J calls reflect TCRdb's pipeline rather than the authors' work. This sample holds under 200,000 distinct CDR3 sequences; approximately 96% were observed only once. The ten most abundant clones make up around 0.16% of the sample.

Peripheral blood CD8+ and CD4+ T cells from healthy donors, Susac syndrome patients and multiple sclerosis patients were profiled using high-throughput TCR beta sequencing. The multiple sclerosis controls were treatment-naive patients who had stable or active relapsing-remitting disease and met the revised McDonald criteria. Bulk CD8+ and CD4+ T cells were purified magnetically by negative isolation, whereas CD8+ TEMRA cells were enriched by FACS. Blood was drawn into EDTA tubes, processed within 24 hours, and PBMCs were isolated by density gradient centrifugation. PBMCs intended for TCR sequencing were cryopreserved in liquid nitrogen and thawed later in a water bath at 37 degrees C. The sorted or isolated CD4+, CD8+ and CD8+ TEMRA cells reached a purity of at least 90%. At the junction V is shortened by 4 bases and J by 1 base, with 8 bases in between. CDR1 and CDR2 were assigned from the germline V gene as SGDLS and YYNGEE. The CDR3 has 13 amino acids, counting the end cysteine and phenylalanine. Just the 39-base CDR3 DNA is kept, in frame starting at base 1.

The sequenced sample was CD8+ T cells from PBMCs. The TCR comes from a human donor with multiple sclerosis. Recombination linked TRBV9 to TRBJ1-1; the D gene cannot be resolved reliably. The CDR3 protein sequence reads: CASSITANTEAFF. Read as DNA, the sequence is TGTGCCAGCAGCATAACTGCGAACACTGAAGCTTTCTTT.